This T cell receptor (beta chain) was identified in a study of response to subunit inactivated influenza vaccine. Findings of the study overall: It was the authors' suggestion that each seasonal influenza vaccination recruits few new T cells.

Concerning this clonotype itself: Its target is unknown.

TCRdb used MiXCR to reprocess the RT-PCR reads, holding one entry per CDR3 protein. The sample holds about 800,000 distinct CDR3 sequences, about 20% seen once. This CDR3 has 14 amino acids. The V segment lost 8 bases and the J segment 3 bases; nucleotides outside the gene matches: 7. From germline, CDR1 is SEHNR and CDR2 FQNEAQ (reference sequence). Sequences were derived from PBMCs from blood, sampled around 5 days after vaccination. This chain connects TRBV7-9 to TRBJ2-3; 8 bases fit TRBD2. This TCR derives from a man aged 45-60 years who received an inactivated influenza vaccine. CDR3 sequence reads: CASRRGAGTDTQYF. The CDR3 DNA is TGTGCCAGCCGGCGGGGGGCTGGAACAGATACGCAGTATTTT.